The next 18 T cell receptor beta chains were all read from a single sample in a study of T cells expressing NK-cell markers. TCRdb re-called the 5' RACE reads and shows each CDR3 protein once, DNA omitted. The data show 250,000 or so distinct CDR3 sequences, and the top ten clones hold about 4.2%. Sequencing was performed on blood T cells: a sorted CD56 or NKG2C T cell subset, CD4+ or CD8+ T cells, or bulk PBMC T cells (not recorded which). These receptor sequences come from a woman aged 18 to 75 in good health.

This sequence joins TRBV6-1 and TRBJ2-5; TCRdb lists TRBD1, though no DNA is available to test this call. The CDR3 is 15 residues long. Germline lookup yields CDR1 MNHNS and CDR2 SASEGT. The CDR3: CASTLPTGGQETQYF.

The chain recombines TRBV25-1 with TRBJ1-1; the TCRdb call, TRBD1, lacks DNA for checking. The CDR3 totals 14 residues. Germline-derived CDR1 and CDR2 are MGHDK and SYGVNS. The CDR3 region is CASSEWGGDAEAFF.

This rearrangement joins TRBV21-1 to TRBJ1-6; TCRdb gives TRBD1 as the D gene, but with no DNA this cannot be confirmed. TRBV21-1 is a documented pseudogene. The CDR3 length is 17 residues. CDR3 region: CASSKELGRGPGSPLHF.

The V and J genes are TRBV29-1 and TRBJ2-5; TCRdb outputs TRBD1, but without DNA this stays unchecked. This CDR3 has 12 amino acids. Germline V CDR1 and CDR2: SQVTM, ANQGSEA. CDR3 residues: CSVYRVAETQYF.

This sequence joins TRBV12-3 or TRBV12-4 and TRBJ2-7; there is no DNA to check the TCRdb D call of TRBD1. This CDR3 has 14 amino acids. This CDR3 is CASGKWGLAYEQYF.

The V call is TRBV15, the J call TRBJ2-7. This CDR3 contains 12 residues. Germline CDR1 and CDR2: LNHNV and YYDKDF (reference sequence). The CDR3 loop reads CATSRDLYEQYF. Full variable domain (rest looked up from reference TRBV15 and TRBJ2-7): DAMVIQNPRYQVTQFGKPVTLSCSQTLNHNVMYWYQQKSSQAPKLLFHYYDKDFNNEADTPDNFQSRRPNTSFCFLDIRSPGLGDTAMYLCATSRDLYEQYFGPGTRLTVT.

The chain joins TRBV20-1 to TRBJ2-5; TCRdb calls TRBD1, which cannot be checked without DNA. Germline CDR1 DFQATT, CDR2 SNEGSKA (reference sequence). The CDR3 consists of 16 residues. CDR3 region: CSARDRRQGDQETQYF.

V gene TRBV27 combines with J gene TRBJ1-4; TCRdb designates TRBD1, a call that cannot be tested without DNA. Germline CDR1 reads MNHEY; CDR2 reads SMNVEV (reference sequence). The CDR3 sequence is 18 residues long. The CDR3 is CASSRRDPTATANEKLFF.

The chain carries TRBV24-1 and TRBJ2-7. CDR1 is KGHDR, CDR2 SFDVKD, per germline. This CDR3 region has 13 residues. This chain's CDR3 is CATSDRTHYEQYF.

CDR3: CASSPWGLAGGEGETQYF. The chain employs TRBV9 and TRBJ2-5; the TCRdb call, TRBD2, lacks DNA for checking. The CDR3 loop spans 18 amino acids. From germline, CDR1 is SGDLS and CDR2 YYNGEE.

The rearrangement uses TRBV5-1 and TRBJ2-3; TCRdb picks TRBD1, but there is no DNA to check that call. The CDR3 has 14 residues. Germline loops: CDR1 SGHRS, CDR2 YFSETQ. The CDR3 region is CASRTQGQKDTQYF. The variable domain in full, completed from reference TRBV5-1 and TRBJ2-3, reads KAGVTQTPRYLIKTRGQQVTLSCSPISGHRSVSWYQQTPGQGLQFLFEYFSETQRNKGNFPGRFSGRQFSNSRSEMNVSTLELGDSALYLCASRTQGQKDTQYFGPGTRLTVL.

V is TRBV24-1 and J is TRBJ2-3; TCRdb's D gene call, TRBD2, goes unchecked for lack of DNA. This CDR3 has 15 amino acids. Germline CDR1 KGHDR, CDR2 SFDVKD. The CDR3 region is CATSVGGVSTDTQYF.

The chain combines TRBV20-1 with TRBJ2-1; TCRdb picks TRBD2, but there is no DNA to check that call. The CDR3 extends over 13 amino acids. Germline V CDR1 and CDR2: DFQATT, SNEGSKA (reference sequence). CDR3 in amino acids: CSARSASGRVQFF.

The genes are TRBV28 and TRBJ2-6; lacking DNA, the TRBD1 call made by TCRdb goes unchecked. The CDR3 runs 19 residues. Germline V gene lookup returns CDR1 MDHEN and CDR2 SYDVKM. CDR3 loop: CASSPLGEGWLSGANVLTF.

V and J are TRBV14 and TRBJ2-1. CDR3 size: 16 residues. Germline V gene data show CDR1 as SGHDN and CDR2 as FVKESK. CDR3 amino acids: CASSQDFRSPYNEQFF. The full variable domain, rest sourced from reference TRBV14 and TRBJ2-1, is EAGVTQFPSHSVIEKGQTVTLRCDPISGHDNLYWYRRVMGKEIKFLLHFVKESKQDESGMPNNRFLAERTGGTYSTLKVQPAELEDSGVYFCASSQDFRSPYNEQFFGPGTRLTVL.

The gene calls are TRBV2 and TRBJ2-3; TCRdb's D call, TRBD2, is unchecked because there is no DNA. Germline CDR1 is SNHLY and CDR2 is FYNNEI. The CDR3 has 14 residues. This CDR3 reads CASSLLAWTDTQYF.

The chain employs TRBV6-5 and TRBJ2-3; the D call from TCRdb, TRBD2, cannot be confirmed without DNA. This CDR3 is 16 amino acids long. Germline V gives CDR1 MNHEY, CDR2 SVGAGI. CDR3 residues: CASSYSGPKPADTQYF.

The chain combines TRBV6-1 with TRBJ2-5; the D call from TCRdb, TRBD2, cannot be confirmed without DNA. This CDR3 is 14 amino acids long. Germline V lookup: CDR1 MNHNS, CDR2 SASEGT. CDR3 region: CASKTTWGRETQYF.